A single sample is the source of the 19 T cell receptor beta chains below, sequenced in a study of cytomegalovirus exposure and HLA in healthy donors. Assay: immunoSEQ multiplex PCR; the TCRdb copy retains only in-frame clones and omits some. The data contain about 130,000 clones, nearly 90% of them seen just once; the ten biggest clones take up about 3%. Specimen: PBMCs. These receptors all come from a man aged 25 to 40 in good health and CMV-seronegative.

The chain recombines TRBV19 with TRBJ1-2, with TRBD1 matching 7 bases. V shed 5 bases and J 0 bases; nucleotides not matched to a gene: 6. This CDR3 spans 15 amino acids. Germline lookup yields CDR1 LNHDA and CDR2 SQIVND (reference sequence). The CDR3: CASSPRQGTNYGYTF. In nucleotides, the CDR3 is TGTGCCAGTAGTCCTAGACAGGGAACTAACTATGGCTACACCTTC. The full variable domain, its missing parts supplied by reference TRBV19 and TRBJ1-2, is DGGITQSPKYLFRKEGQNVTLSCEQNLNHDAMYWYRQDPGQGLRLIYYSQIVNDFQKGDIAEGYSVSREKKESFPLTVTSAQKNPTAFYLCASSPRQGTNYGYTFGSGTRLTVV.

The V call is TRBV7-6, the J call TRBJ1-1; D call uncertain. The CDR3 contains 15 residues. Trimming shortened V by 4 bases and J by 11 bases, and 23 bases separated the two germline ends. Germline V gives CDR1 SGHVS, CDR2 FNYEAQ. In DNA, the CDR3 is TGTGCCAGCAGCTCTCGCCCTGGGGAGGAGCTTAGGGCTTTCTTT. Protein product: CASSSRPGEELRAFF.

The chain uses TRBV6-1 and TRBJ1-5; 7 bases align to TRBD1. CDR3 size: 15 residues. With V trimmed by 7 bases and J by 1 base, 7 bases remained unmatched. CDR1 and CDR2 (germline): MNHNS, SASEGT. CDR3 residues: CASISTGLSNQPQHF. In DNA form, the CDR3 reads TGTGCCAGCATATCGACAGGGCTCAGCAATCAGCCCCAGCATTTT.

The rearrangement links TRBV7-2 to TRBJ2-1, with D maybe TRBD1 (5 bases). CDR3 length: 16 residues. Germline CDR1 and CDR2: SGHTA and FQGNSA. V was clipped by 3 bases and J by 1 base, with 13 bases between them. The CDR3 is CASSLSSAGSYNEQFF. CDR3 nucleotide sequence: TGTGCCAGCAGCTTGTCGTCGGCAGGGTCCTACAATGAGCAGTTCTTC.

The rearrangement joins TRBV25-1 to TRBJ1-2; 8 nucleotides agree with TRBD1. Germline V gene lookup returns CDR1 MGHDK and CDR2 SYGVNS. The CDR3 totals 16 residues. V shed 6 bases and J 3 bases; nucleotides not matched to a gene: 12. CDR3 nucleotide sequence: TGTGCCAGCAGAATTCGGACAGGGTGGAACTACTATGGCTACACCTTC. The encoded protein is CASRIRTGWNYYGYTF.

The V and J genes are TRBV5-1 and TRBJ2-2; no definite D call. Germline V gene sequence: CDR1 SGHRS, CDR2 YFSETQ. The CDR3 covers 13 residues. Trimming took 0 bases from V and 5 from J, leaving 5 bases between them. CDR3 bases: TGCGCCAGCAGCTTGGCCGTGACCGGGGAGCTGTTTTTT. It translates to CASSLAVTGELFF. Based on the CDR3 plus reference TRBV5-1 and TRBJ2-2, the full variable domain is KAGVTQTPRYLIKTRGQQVTLSCSPISGHRSVSWYQQTPGQGLQFLFEYFSETQRNKGNFPGRFSGRQFSNSRSEMNVSTLELGDSALYLCASSLAVTGELFFGEGSRLTVL.

The rearrangement joins TRBV10-3 to TRBJ2-3; D is ambiguous. This CDR3 region has 13 residues. Germline values: CDR1 ENHRY, CDR2 SYGVKD. V was cut by 10 bases and J by 0 bases, with 11 bases left in between. CDR3 sequence (DNA): TGTGCCACGATGACAACTAGCACAGATACGCAGTATTTT. Its protein is CATMTTSTDTQYF.

Here the CDR3 reads CATSRRQGFGQPQHF. Written as DNA, the CDR3 is TGTGCCACCAGCAGAAGACAGGGTTTTGGTCAGCCCCAGCATTTT. The rearrangement uses TRBV15 and TRBJ1-5; TRBD1 agrees at 7 bases. V gave up 2 bases and J gave up 6 bases; unmatched junction bases: 7. Germline V gene sequence: CDR1 LNHNV, CDR2 YYDKDF (reference sequence). The CDR3 is made up of 15 amino acids. Drawing the rest from reference TRBV15 and TRBJ1-5, the complete variable domain is DAMVIQNPRYQVTQFGKPVTLSCSQTLNHNVMYWYQQKSSQAPKLLFHYYDKDFNNEADTPDNFQSRRPNTSFCFLDIRSPGLGDTAMYLCATSRRQGFGQPQHFGDGTRLSIL.

V usage is TRBV9 and J usage is TRBJ2-1, with 8 bases aligning to TRBD2. The CDR3 extends over 14 amino acids. V gave up 4 bases and J gave up 2 bases; unmatched junction bases: 2. Germline V gives CDR1 SGDLS, CDR2 YYNGEE. The chain's CDR3 is CASSRGGPYNEQFF. The CDR3 DNA is TGTGCCAGCAGCCGGGGGGGTCCCTACAATGAGCAGTTCTTC.

This sequence joins TRBV11-1 and TRBJ2-1; D is unclear. The CDR3 has 12 residues. The germline V gene has CDR1 SGHAT and CDR2 FQDESV (reference sequence). The V gene lost 5 bases and the J gene lost 6 bases, with 8 bases spanning the gap. CDR3 coding DNA: TGTGCCAGCAGCCCCTTCGGCAATGAGCAGTTCTTC. Translation gives CASSPFGNEQFF.

The rearrangement links TRBV11-2 to TRBJ2-1, with 7 bases matching TRBD1. The CDR3 has 16 amino acids. The ends lost 5 bases at V and 2 bases at J; junction bases unmatched: 9. Looked up from germline, CDR1 is SGHAT and CDR2 is FQNNGV. The DNA for the CDR3 is TGTGCCAGCAGCCCCTTTCCCGGGACAGCCTACAATGAGCAGTTCTTC. Its translation is CASSPFPGTAYNEQFF. Looking up the rest from reference TRBV11-2 and TRBJ2-1 gives the full variable domain: EAGVAQSPRYKIIEKRQSVAFWCNPISGHATLYWYQQILGQGPKLLIQFQNNGVVDDSQLPKDRFSAERLKGVDSTLKIQPAKLEDSAVYLCASSPFPGTAYNEQFFGPGTRLTVL.

This chain uses TRBV6-6 with TRBJ2-7; 7 nucleotides match TRBD1. Germline V CDR1 and CDR2: MNHNY, SVGAGI (reference sequence). The CDR3 extends over 15 amino acids. V dropped 2 bases and J dropped 6; count of bases not matched to a gene: 10. Here the CDR3 reads CASSYIQGVGGEQYF. CDR3 DNA: TGTGCCAGCAGTTACATCCAGGGGGTAGGGGGCGAGCAGTACTTC.

The chain has TRBV7-2 and TRBJ1-2; 7 nucleotides line up with TRBD1. Germline CDR1 reads SGHTA; CDR2 reads FQGNSA. The V and J ends lost 1 base and 4 bases, in that order; junction bases with no gene match: 12. The CDR3 spans 17 residues. The DNA for the CDR3 is TGTGCCAGCAGCTTAGGCCCGTGGTCGGACAGGAGCTATGGCTACACCTTC. Its translation is CASSLGPWSDRSYGYTF.

V usage is TRBV4-1 and J usage is TRBJ1-4, with D possibly matching TRBD1 (5 bases). V was pared by 6 bases and J by 0 bases, with 14 bases between. The CDR3 totals 16 residues. Germline values: CDR1 MGHRA, CDR2 YSYEKL. CDR3 amino acids: CASSPGGTSTNEKLFF. CDR3 nucleotides: TGCGCCAGCAGTCCTGGGGGGACTTCAACTAATGAAAAACTGTTTTTT.

The chain employs TRBV7-9 and TRBJ1-2; 9 bases align to TRBD1. The CDR3 is 13 residues long. V lost 7 bases and J lost 4; bases outside the gene matches: 4. The germline gives CDR1 SEHNR, CDR2 FQNEAQ (reference sequence). For the CDR3, the DNA is TGTGCCAGCACCGGGGGACAGGGCTATGGCTACACCTTC. Protein product: CASTGGQGYGYTF.

The V and J genes are TRBV4-3 and TRBJ2-5; the D gene is possibly TRBD1 (7 bases). The germline V and J ends were trimmed by 2 bases and 0 bases, with 13 bases remaining between them. Germline V gene lookup returns CDR1 LGHNA and CDR2 YSLEER. This CDR3 is built from 16 residues. The CDR3 bases are TGCGCCAGCAGCCAATTCGCGGGACAGTACCAAGAGACCCAGTACTTC. Translating it yields CASSQFAGQYQETQYF.

Here the CDR3 reads CASSLPGGLETQYF. The CDR3 coding sequence is TGTGCCAGCAGCCTCCCTGGGGGGTTAGAGACCCAGTACTTC. This sequence joins TRBV11-2 and TRBJ2-5; tentative D call: TRBD2 (6 bases). CDR1 is SGHAT, CDR2 FQNNGV, per germline. The CDR3 spans 14 residues. Trimming took off 5 bases at V and 4 bases at J, with 14 bases between the two ends. The variable domain in full, completed from reference TRBV11-2 and TRBJ2-5, reads EAGVAQSPRYKIIEKRQSVAFWCNPISGHATLYWYQQILGQGPKLLIQFQNNGVVDDSQLPKDRFSAERLKGVDSTLKIQPAKLEDSAVYLCASSLPGGLETQYFGPGTRLLVL.

This rearrangement joins TRBV18 to TRBJ2-7; D gene ambiguous. CDR1 is KGHSH, CDR2 LQKENI, per germline. V lost 1 base, J lost 0 bases, and 7 bases lay in between. The CDR3 covers 14 residues. DNA of the CDR3: TGTGCCAGCTCACCACTGTCCCTCTCCTACGAGCAGTACTTC. Translating gives CASSPLSLSYEQYF.

The chain carries TRBV7-9 and TRBJ1-1; D is unclear. Germline CDR1 reads SEHNR; CDR2 reads FQNEAQ (reference sequence). This CDR3 is 12 amino acids long. V was cut by 5 bases and J by 4 bases, with 8 bases left in between. CDR3 DNA: TGTGCCAGCAGCCTAGGGAGCACTGAAGCTTTCTTT. Encoded protein: CASSLGSTEAFF.